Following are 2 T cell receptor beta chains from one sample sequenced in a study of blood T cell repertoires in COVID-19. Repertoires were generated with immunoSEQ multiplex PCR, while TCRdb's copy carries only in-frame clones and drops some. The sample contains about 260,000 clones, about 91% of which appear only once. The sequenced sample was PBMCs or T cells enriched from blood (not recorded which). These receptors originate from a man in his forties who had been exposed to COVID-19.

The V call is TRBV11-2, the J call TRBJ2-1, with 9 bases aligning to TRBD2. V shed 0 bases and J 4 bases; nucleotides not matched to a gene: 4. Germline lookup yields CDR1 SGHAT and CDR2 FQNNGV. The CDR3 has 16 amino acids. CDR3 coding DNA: TGTGCCAGCAGCTTAGAGACTAGCGGAGTATACAATGAGCAGTTCTTC. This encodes CASSLETSGVYNEQFF.

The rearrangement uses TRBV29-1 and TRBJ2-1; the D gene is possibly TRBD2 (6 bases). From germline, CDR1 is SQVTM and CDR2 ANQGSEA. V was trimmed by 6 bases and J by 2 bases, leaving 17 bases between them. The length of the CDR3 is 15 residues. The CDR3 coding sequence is TGCAGCGTAGGCGGGACCCTACGGGCCTACAATGAGCAGTTCTTC. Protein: CSVGGTLRAYNEQFF.